Below are 27 T cell receptor beta chains sequenced from a single sample in a study of cytomegalovirus exposure and HLA in healthy donors. Researchers ran the PCR with 60 Vbeta and 13 Jbeta primers. Libraries were prepared by immunoSEQ multiplex PCR; TCRdb keeps only in-frame clonotypes and omits some of them. The repertoire holds about 61,000 clones, with 70% to 90% as singletons. Sequencing was carried out using PBMCs. The receptors shown here come from a man between 25 and 39 years old in good health and CMV-seropositive.

The rearrangement uses TRBV5-1 and TRBJ2-7, with TRBD2 matching over 8 bases. Germline V gives CDR1 SGHRS, CDR2 YFSETQ. CDR3 length: 18 amino acids. After removal of 0 bases from V and 0 bases from J, the junction contained 11 bases not matched to a gene. DNA for the CDR3: TGCGCCAGCAGCTTGGGGACGGGAGGGCCCTCAAGCTCCTACGAGCAGTACTTC. Its protein product is CASSLGTGGPSSSYEQYF.

The chain uses TRBV6-5 and TRBJ1-2, with D possibly matching TRBD1 (6 bases). CDR1 is MNHEY and CDR2 is SVGAGI in the germline V gene. The CDR3 consists of 12 residues. Trimming pared 5 bases from V and 8 bases from J, leaving 12 bases between. The CDR3 reads CASSQGQYGYTF. The CDR3 coding sequence is TGTGCCAGCAGTCAAGGACAGTACGGCTACACCTTC.

The V call is TRBV6-1, the J call TRBJ1-2; D uncertain. The length of the CDR3 is 16 residues. With 2 bases removed from V and 3 bases from J, the gap between germline ends came to 16 bases. Germline assignment: CDR1 MNHNS and CDR2 SASEGT. The CDR3 here is CASSESGLPSDYGYTF. The CDR3 DNA follows: TGTGCCAGCAGTGAATCGGGTCTCCCGAGCGACTATGGCTACACCTTC.

This clone was counted a single time. The V and J genes are TRBV11-2 and TRBJ2-5; TRBD1 is a possible D gene (6 bases). V was cut by 4 bases and J by 1 base, with 10 bases left in between. Per germline, CDR1 SGHAT and CDR2 FQNNGV. CDR3 length: 14 residues. The CDR3 DNA follows: TGTGCCAGCAGCTCCTGGACAGCCCAAGAGACCCAGTACTTC. This translates into CASSSWTAQETQYF.

The V gene is TRBV29-1, the J gene TRBJ1-2; 9 bases are shared with TRBD1. The CDR3 loop spans 16 amino acids. Per germline, CDR1 SQVTM and CDR2 ANQGSEA. Trimming took 0 bases from V and 4 from J; bases not matched to a gene: 9. As DNA, the CDR3 is TGCAGCGTTGAAGAGGTGGAACAGGGGGCTGGCTATGGCTACACCTTC. This encodes CSVEEVEQGAGYGYTF. The variable domain in full, with the rest retrieved from reference TRBV29-1 and TRBJ1-2, is SAVISQKPSRDICQRGTSLTIQCQVDSQVTMMFWYRQQPGQSLTLIATANQGSEATYESGFVIDKFPISRPNLTFSTLTVSNMSPEDSSIYLCSVEEVEQGAGYGYTFGSGTRLTVV.

This clone was picked up a small number of times. The chain joins TRBV5-1 to TRBJ2-3, with D maybe TRBD1 (5 bases). CDR1 and CDR2 (germline): SGHRS, YFSETQ. The CDR3 runs to 13 residues. Trimming stripped 1 base from V and 4 bases from J, with 7 bases between. DNA of the CDR3: TGCGCCAGCAGCTTGCAAGGGGCAGATACGCAGTATTTT. Translated, it gives CASSLQGADTQYF. The full variable domain, rest sourced from reference TRBV5-1 and TRBJ2-3, is KAGVTQTPRYLIKTRGQQVTLSCSPISGHRSVSWYQQTPGQGLQFLFEYFSETQRNKGNFPGRFSGRQFSNSRSEMNVSTLELGDSALYLCASSLQGADTQYFGPGTRLTVL.

The chain uses TRBV6-1 and TRBJ1-2; D is unclear. Trimming removed 6 bases from V and 9 bases from J, with 17 bases in between. The CDR3 extends over 13 amino acids. Germline CDR1 is MNHNS and CDR2 is SASEGT. The CDR3 sequence: CASRSSFFLSYTF. The CDR3 DNA follows: TGTGCCAGCAGATCGTCCTTTTTTTTAAGCTACACCTTC.

The V call is TRBV7-8, the J call TRBJ2-5, with D possibly matching TRBD2 (5 bases). V was pared by 10 bases and J by 0 bases, with 15 bases between. The CDR3 is 14 amino acids. Germline values: CDR1 SGHVS, CDR2 FQNEAQ. The chain's CDR3 is CATRAEADQETQYF. The CDR3 DNA reads TGTGCCACTAGAGCGGAAGCCGACCAAGAGACCCAGTACTTC.

The chain employs TRBV6-5 and TRBJ1-2; 7 nucleotides line up with TRBD1. Germline assignment: CDR1 MNHEY and CDR2 SVGAGI. Trimming at V came to 6 bases and at J to 7 bases, leaving 17 bases not matched to a gene. The CDR3 extends over 16 amino acids. DNA of the CDR3: TGTGCCAGCAGCTACCGAAGCGCCAGGGGGTTGGGTGGCTACACCTTC. It codes for CASSYRSARGLGGYTF.

The CDR3 is CASSPGGSGVEEQYF. The CDR3 DNA follows: TGTGCCAGCAGCCCCGGGGGAAGCGGGGTGGAAGAGCAGTACTTC. This chain uses TRBV9 with TRBJ2-7, with 7 nucleotides matching TRBD2. There are 15 residues in the CDR3. The V segment lost 4 bases and the J segment 7 bases; nucleotides outside the gene matches: 14. Germline assignment: CDR1 SGDLS and CDR2 YYNGEE.

This sequence joins TRBV28 and TRBJ2-7; TRBD2 matches at 7 bases. This CDR3 is built from 13 residues. The V and J ends lost 4 bases and 6 bases, in that order; junction bases with no gene match: 6. Germline V gene lookup returns CDR1 MDHEN and CDR2 SYDVKM. This chain's CDR3 is CASSSGLDGEQYF. The CDR3 DNA is TGTGCCAGCAGTTCCGGACTAGATGGCGAGCAGTACTTC.

This sequence joins TRBV28 and TRBJ1-2; D is undetermined. The CDR3 sequence is 10 residues long. V dropped 8 bases and J dropped 2 bases, with 3 bases sitting between them. CDR1 and CDR2 from the germline V gene are MDHEN and SYDVKM. The CDR3 bases are TGTGCCAGCGGCAACTATGGCTACACCTTC. Protein product: CASGNYGYTF.

The chain combines TRBV7-3 with TRBJ2-1; 10 bases align to TRBD2. With 5 bases clipped from V and 9 bases from J, the junction kept 7 bases outside the gene matches. The CDR3 sequence is 14 residues long. Per the germline V gene, CDR1 is SGHTA and CDR2 is FQGTGA. CDR3 region: CASSRAGGGTEQFF. DNA of the CDR3: TGTGCCAGCAGCAGAGCGGGAGGGGGGACTGAGCAGTTCTTC.

The rearrangement links TRBV15 to TRBJ1-1; D not certain. V lost 5 bases, J lost 1 base, and 14 bases lay in between. The CDR3 has 15 amino acids. Germline V gene sequence: CDR1 LNHNV, CDR2 YYDKDF (reference sequence). CDR3 nucleotide sequence: TGTGCCACCAGCGTGGACCGGGGAGAGAACACTGAAGCTTTCTTT. As protein: CATSVDRGENTEAFF.

V and J are TRBV19 and TRBJ2-1, with 11 bases lining up with TRBD2. Germline V CDR1 and CDR2: LNHDA, SQIVND (reference sequence). The V and J ends lost 8 bases and 3 bases, in that order; junction bases with no gene match: 0. The CDR3 runs to 13 residues. CDR3 sequence (DNA): TGTGCCAGTGGACTAGCGGGCTACAATGAGCAGTTCTTC. Translation gives CASGLAGYNEQFF.

This clone was found a few times. The rearrangement uses TRBV19 and TRBJ2-3; D may be TRBD2 (5 bases). Per the germline V gene, CDR1 is LNHDA and CDR2 is SQIVND (reference sequence). The V and J ends lost 5 bases and 0 bases respectively, with 21 bases between them. The CDR3 covers 18 residues. The CDR3 nucleotides read TGTGCCAGTAGTGGGAGCGGCGAGGGTCACCCTAGCACAGATACGCAGTATTTT. Residues: CASSGSGEGHPSTDTQYF.

The gene calls are TRBV7-9 and TRBJ2-1, with 8 bases lining up with TRBD2. The CDR3 has 15 residues. Losses at the gene ends were 1 base for V and 4 bases for J; bases not matched to a gene: 3. Germline CDR1 and CDR2: SEHNR and FQNEAQ (reference sequence). CDR3 protein: CASSLVREAYNEQFF. CDR3 nucleotides: TGTGCCAGCAGCTTAGTGCGGGAGGCTTACAATGAGCAGTTCTTC.

The chain links TRBV19 to TRBJ1-1, with unresolved D. The CDR3 is 15 amino acids. Germline V CDR1 and CDR2: LNHDA, SQIVND (reference sequence). V was pared by 3 bases and J by 7 bases, with 18 bases between. This CDR3 reads CASSMVLEAAYEAFF. In nucleotides, the CDR3 is TGTGCCAGTAGTATGGTGCTTGAGGCAGCCTATGAAGCTTTCTTT.

The chain is built from TRBV6-1 and TRBJ1-6; D remains ambiguous. Germline CDR1 reads MNHNS; CDR2 reads SASEGT. V was clipped by 7 bases and J by 13 bases, with 17 bases between them. CDR3 length equals 13 residues. CDR3 sequence: CASTLMTERPLHF. CDR3 sequence (DNA): TGTGCCAGCACGCTAATGACTGAACGGCCCCTCCACTTT.

This clone was detected once. The chain uses TRBV15 and TRBJ2-1; 8 bases line up with TRBD2. With V trimmed by 0 bases and J by 8 bases, 12 bases remained unmatched. This CDR3 region has 17 residues. CDR1 LNHNV and CDR2 YYDKDF come from the germline V gene (reference sequence). CDR3 bases: TGTGCCACCAGCAGAGATTTACGGGAGGGCCGTAACCATGAGCAGTTCTTC. Translation: CATSRDLREGRNHEQFF. Full variable domain (remainder filled in from reference TRBV15 and TRBJ2-1): DAMVIQNPRYQVTQFGKPVTLSCSQTLNHNVMYWYQQKSSQAPKLLFHYYDKDFNNEADTPDNFQSRRPNTSFCFLDIRSPGLGDTAMYLCATSRDLREGRNHEQFFGPGTRLTVL.

Notes on this clone: Other DNA sequences in this specimen translate into the identical CDR3. The gene calls are TRBV29-1 and TRBJ2-3; 9 nucleotides align to TRBD1. The junction had 1 base not matched to a gene; V was cut back by 4 bases and J by 5 bases. The CDR3 totals 12 residues. In germline, CDR1 is SQVTM, CDR2 ANQGSEA. The CDR3 DNA follows: TGCAGCGTTGGACAGGGGGGAGATACGCAGTATTTT. Its protein product is CSVGQGGDTQYF.

This clone occurred once. The chain joins TRBV6-1 to TRBJ1-2; D unresolved. Germline loops: CDR1 MNHNS, CDR2 SASEGT. The germline V and J ends were trimmed by 4 bases and 8 bases, with 20 bases remaining between them. CDR3 length: 15 residues. DNA of the CDR3: TGTGCCAGCAGTGGGGTTTCGAGGATATCATGGGGCTACACCTTC. Its protein is CASSGVSRISWGYTF.

The V gene is TRBV7-8, the J gene TRBJ1-1, with D possibly matching TRBD1 (6 bases). CDR1 SGHVS and CDR2 FQNEAQ come from the germline V gene. The CDR3 runs to 14 residues. V was trimmed by 3 bases and J by 4 bases, leaving 12 bases between them. CDR3 in amino acids: CASSFGGAGTEAFF. The CDR3 DNA reads as TGTGCCAGCAGCTTCGGGGGGGCCGGCACTGAAGCTTTCTTT.

V and J are TRBV6-5 and TRBJ1-1; tentatively, D is TRBD1 (6 bases). Germline CDR1 is MNHEY and CDR2 is SVGAGI. The CDR3 is 16 amino acids. Trimming shortened V by 0 bases and J by 0 bases, and 11 bases separated the two germline ends. CDR3 coding DNA: TGTGCCAGCAGTTACTCGACAGGTAGAATGAACACTGAAGCTTTCTTT. Protein product: CASSYSTGRMNTEAFF.

This clone was counted a single time. This chain connects TRBV25-1 to TRBJ2-7, with a possible D match to TRBD2 (5 bases). This CDR3 has 13 residues. Per germline, CDR1 MGHDK and CDR2 SYGVNS. V lost 6 bases to trimming and J lost 1 base, with 10 bases between them. This CDR3 reads CASSPGGSYEQYF. CDR3 nucleotides: TGTGCCAGCAGCCCCGGAGGATCCTACGAGCAGTACTTC.

This rearrangement joins TRBV2 to TRBJ2-2; 7 bases are shared with TRBD2. This CDR3 region has 16 residues. Looked up from germline, CDR1 is SNHLY and CDR2 is FYNNEI. V shed 5 bases and J 0 bases; nucleotides not matched to a gene: 6. CDR3: CASSRLLAANTGELFF. Here the CDR3 DNA reads TGTGCCAGCAGTCGGCTCCTAGCGGCGAACACCGGGGAGCTGTTTTTT.

The V call is TRBV5-5, the J call TRBJ2-7; 9 positions match TRBD1. The CDR3 runs 16 residues. Germline CDR1 reads SGHKS; CDR2 reads YYEKEE (reference sequence). Trimming took 0 bases from V and 3 from J; bases not matched to a gene: 7. The CDR3 loop reads CASSLASGTGIYEQYF. The CDR3 DNA sequence: TGTGCCAGCAGCTTGGCCTCCGGGACAGGGATCTACGAGCAGTACTTC.